This T cell receptor (beta chain) came from a study of cytomegalovirus exposure and HLA in healthy donors. Findings of the study overall: The classifier was said to identify cytomegalovirus status with high specificity and sensitivity.

V gave up 3 bases and J gave up 1 base, with 16 bases separating them. The CDR3 is 17 amino acids. Germline assignment: CDR1 LGHNA and CDR2 YNFKEQ. Profiled with immunoSEQ multiplex PCR; TCRdb holds only in-frame clones, not every one. The sample records 200,000 to 250,000 clones, roughly 87% being singletons. The donors were part of the roughly 120-subject validation cohort, which stood apart from the approximately 630-subject first cohort. Remarks on this clone: The target antigen is unknown.

This clonotype was obtained from a man aged 18 to 35 in good health and CMV-seropositive. Sequencing was carried out using PBMCs. The chain combines TRBV4-2 with TRBJ2-1, with D unresolved. The CDR3: CASSHEWSRLSYNEQFF. The CDR3 nucleotides are TGTGCCAGCAGCCATGAATGGTCCAGACTTTCCTACAATGAGCAGTTCTTC.